Below, 21 T cell receptor beta chains from the same sample are listed, as sequenced in a study of T cell changes during pregnancy in multiple sclerosis. Clones were sequenced by immunoSEQ multiplex PCR, and TCRdb holds only the in-frame ones, with some missing. The profile shows roughly 60,000 clones, roughly 92% of them singletons. The material was peripheral blood, obtained in the second trimester of pregnancy. Source of these receptors: a female donor with multiple sclerosis, enrolled in a pregnancy study.

This chain connects TRBV7-9 to TRBJ2-1, with TRBD1 identical over 8 bases. Germline V gives CDR1 SEHNR, CDR2 FQNEAQ (reference sequence). With V trimmed by 5 bases and J by 5 bases, 11 bases remained unmatched. The CDR3 consists of 16 residues. The CDR3 region has the DNA TGTGCCAGCAGCCCCCCGGGACAGGAGGATCACAATGAGCAGTTCTTC. Encoded protein: CASSPPGQEDHNEQFF.

The chain combines TRBV21-1 with TRBJ1-5; the listed D gene, TRBD1, was not tested against the DNA. TRBV21-1 is a pseudogene locus. CDR3 size: 18 residues. The CDR3 sequence is CASSKDRTGKYSNQPQHF. The CDR3 DNA reads as TGTGCCAGCAGCAAAGATCGCACAGGTAAGTATAGCAATCAGCCCCAGCATTTT.

With regard to this clone: Its ends do not fully match the called genes, so a read error is possible. The chain combines TRBV7-7 with TRBJ2-3; TRBD2 matches at 14 bases. From germline, CDR1 is SSHAT and CDR2 FNYEAQ (reference sequence). The CDR3 extends over 17 amino acids. CDR3 amino acids: CASSGRTSGRPTDTQYF. The DNA of the CDR3 is TGTGCTAGCAGCGGCCGGACTAGCGGGAGGCCCACAGATACGCAGTATTTT. Complete variable domain (other parts from reference TRBV7-7 and TRBJ2-3): GAGVSQSPRYKVTKRGQDVTLRCDPISSHATLYWYQQALGQGPEFLTYFNYEAQPDKSGLPSDRFSAERPEGSISTLTIQRTEQRDSAMYRCASSGRTSGRPTDTQYFGPGTRLTVL.

The chain recombines TRBV13 with TRBJ1-3; 7 nucleotides agree with TRBD1. The CDR3 extends over 15 amino acids. Germline CDR1 reads PRHDT; CDR2 reads FYEKMQ (reference sequence). J lost 6 bases, V lost 5 bases, and 10 bases had no gene match. Written as DNA, the CDR3 is TGTGCCAGCAGCCCGGGGACAGCGAAGACAAACACCATATATTTT. It yields the protein CASSPGTAKTNTIYF. Filled out from reference TRBV13 and TRBJ1-3, the complete variable domain reads AAGVIQSPRHLIKEKRETATLKCYPIPRHDTVYWYQQGPGQDPQFLISFYEKMQSDKGSIPDRFSAQQFSDYHSELNMSSLELGDSALYFCASSPGTAKTNTIYFGEGSWLTVV.

The J gene is TRBJ2-3, the V gene TRBV5-4, with 7 positions matching TRBD1. Per the germline V gene, CDR1 is SGHNT and CDR2 is YYREEE (reference sequence). This CDR3 is built from 14 residues. With 4 bases clipped from V and 0 bases from J, the junction kept 2 bases outside the gene matches. DNA of the CDR3: TGTGCCAGCAGCCAGGGACAGAGCACAGATACGCAGTATTTT. Protein sequence: CASSQGQSTDTQYF.

The chain links TRBV7-9 to TRBJ2-5, with 9 bases that match TRBD1. The CDR3 extends over 15 amino acids. Germline V gene lookup returns CDR1 SEHNR and CDR2 FQNEAQ (reference sequence). V dropped 2 bases and J dropped 4; count of bases not matched to a gene: 5. CDR3 nucleotide sequence: TGTGCCAGCAGCTTAAGGGGGACAGGGCGAGAGACCCAGTACTTC. Amino acid sequence: CASSLRGTGRETQYF.

Written as DNA, the CDR3 is TGTGCCAGTAGTCTTGACAGGGAGAGGACCGGGGAGCTGTTTTTT. The encoded protein is CASSLDRERTGELFF. The V and J genes are TRBV19 and TRBJ2-2, with 7 nucleotides matching TRBD1. Germline-derived CDR1 and CDR2 are LNHDA and SQIVND (reference sequence). V shed 5 bases and J 5 bases; nucleotides not matched to a gene: 8. The CDR3 covers 15 residues.

The chain has TRBV7-6 and TRBJ2-1; 10 nucleotides agree with TRBD2. V dropped 1 base and J dropped 6; count of bases not matched to a gene: 12. CDR1 is SGHVS, CDR2 FNYEAQ, per germline. This CDR3 comprises 18 residues. The CDR3 DNA is TGTGCCAGCAGCTTAGAGCAAACCGGAGCGGGAGGGGGCAATGAGCAGTTCTTC. It encodes CASSLEQTGAGGGNEQFF.

The chain uses TRBV7-2 and TRBJ1-1; D call uncertain. Germline assignment: CDR1 SGHTA and CDR2 FQGNSA. This CDR3 is 12 amino acids long. V was cut by 7 bases and J by 0 bases, with 6 bases left in between. Here the CDR3 DNA reads TGTGCCAGCAAAGACATGAACACTGAAGCTTTCTTT. Protein sequence: CASKDMNTEAFF.

The chain couples TRBV7-2 to TRBJ1-2; weak D call: TRBD1 (5 bases). The V end lost 1 base, the J end lost 12 bases, and 12 bases lay between the germline ends. CDR1 and CDR2 from the germline V gene are SGHTA and FQGNSA. The CDR3 totals 12 residues. In DNA form, the CDR3 reads TGTGCCAGCAGCTTAGATGTGGGGGGGGACACCTTC. Its protein is CASSLDVGGDTF.

A few counts support this clone. The V gene is TRBV30, the J gene TRBJ2-2, with TRBD1 as a possible D gene (6 bases). The length of the CDR3 is 13 residues. The V end lost 2 bases, the J end lost 6 bases, and 10 bases lay between the germline ends. Germline V lookup: CDR1 GTSNPN, CDR2 SVGIG (reference sequence). The CDR3 spells CAWSRKGAGELFF. The CDR3 nucleotides are TGTGCCTGGAGTAGGAAGGGGGCCGGGGAGCTGTTTTTT.

This chain's CDR3 is CASSMTPGDSYNEQFF. CDR3 bases: TGCGCCAGCAGTATGACCCCTGGAGATTCCTACAATGAGCAGTTCTTC. The chain links TRBV5-1 to TRBJ2-1; unclear D gene. Germline loops: CDR1 SGHRS, CDR2 YFSETQ. There are 16 residues in the CDR3. V was shortened by 5 bases and J by 1 base, with 16 bases between the two germline ends.

The rearrangement joins TRBV28 to TRBJ2-7, with 7 bases aligning to TRBD2. V dropped 7 bases and J dropped 7; count of bases not matched to a gene: 19. Germline V gene lookup returns CDR1 MDHEN and CDR2 SYDVKM. The CDR3 has 16 residues. CDR3 sequence reads: CASNPSPPGGQVEQYF. The CDR3 DNA follows: TGTGCCAGCAATCCCAGTCCCCCGGGGGGTCAGGTAGAGCAGTACTTC.

In regard to this clone: Sequence at one end of the junction differs from germline and may be a read error. The V and J genes are TRBV5-4 and TRBJ2-7; 16 bases map to TRBD2. In germline, CDR1 is SGHNT, CDR2 YYREEE (reference sequence). CDR3 length: 17 amino acids. This chain's CDR3 is CASSPGTSGRASHEQYF. In DNA, the CDR3 is TGTGCCAGCAGCCCTGGGACTAGCGGGAGGGCCTCCCACGAGCAGTACTTC.

This clone is a singleton in its sample. J is TRBJ1-3 and V is TRBV4-1, with unresolved D. Deletions cut 9 bases from V and 3 bases from J, with 18 bases between. Germline-derived CDR1 and CDR2 are MGHRA and YSYEKL. The CDR3 has 15 residues. CDR3 in DNA: TGCGCCAGTCAACTAGAGGGTTTTCGTGGAAACACCATATATTTT. Amino acid sequence: CASQLEGFRGNTIYF.

This rearrangement joins TRBV7-9 to TRBJ2-7; 9 bases are shared with TRBD1. The germline CDR1 and CDR2 sequences are SEHNR and FQNEAQ (reference sequence). This CDR3 contains 16 residues. The junction had 9 bases not matched to a gene; V was cut back by 4 bases and J by 2 bases. CDR3 residues: CASSSIPGQGTYEQYF. CDR3 bases: TGTGCCAGCAGCTCGATACCGGGACAGGGAACCTACGAGCAGTACTTC.

This clone has just one count. The CDR3 DNA reads as TGCGCCAGCAGCTTCCTGCAACTAGGCAGCGAGCAGTTCTTC. This encodes CASSFLQLGSEQFF. The chain combines TRBV5-1 with TRBJ2-1; a weak D match, TRBD2 (5 bases). Between the trimmed V and J ends, which lost 2 bases and 10 bases, there was a span of 16 bases. CDR1 SGHRS and CDR2 YFSETQ come from the germline V gene. The CDR3 has 14 residues.

This clone was recorded only once. The chain couples TRBV27 to TRBJ1-2; TRBD1 aligns across 7 bases. The germline V gene has CDR1 MNHEY and CDR2 SMNVEV (reference sequence). The V and J ends lost 0 bases and 1 base, in that order; junction bases with no gene match: 5. The CDR3 contains 16 residues. The chain's CDR3 is CASSLSMQGGNYGYTF. CDR3 DNA: TGTGCCAGCAGTTTATCGATGCAGGGGGGTAACTATGGCTACACCTTC.

The chain combines TRBV14 with TRBJ1-3; D is uncertain. V lost 5 bases and J lost 0, with 11 bases in between. Germline assignment: CDR1 SGHDN and CDR2 FVKESK. CDR3 size: 15 residues. CDR3 protein: CASSVGFSSGNTIYF. The CDR3 nucleotides read TGTGCCAGCAGCGTCGGTTTTAGCTCTGGAAACACCATATATTTT.

The V and J genes are TRBV7-6 and TRBJ2-3; TRBD2 agrees at 7 bases. Unmatched junction bases numbered 6, after V lost 1 base and J lost 2 bases. The germline V gene encodes CDR1 SGHVS and CDR2 FNYEAQ. This CDR3 spans 16 amino acids. The CDR3 here is CASSLGVAGDTDTQYF. The CDR3 DNA sequence: TGTGCCAGCAGCTTAGGGGTAGCGGGCGACACAGATACGCAGTATTTT.

This clone was found once. The J gene is TRBJ2-2, the V gene TRBV6-4; 12 bases match TRBD2. This CDR3 is built from 14 residues. Losses at the gene ends were 8 bases for V and 4 bases for J; bases not matched to a gene: 2. Germline loops: CDR1 MRHNA, CDR2 SNTAGT. The CDR3 bases are TGTGCCAGCGCGACTAGCGGGAGCACCGGGGAGCTGTTTTTT. Its translation is CASATSGSTGELFF.